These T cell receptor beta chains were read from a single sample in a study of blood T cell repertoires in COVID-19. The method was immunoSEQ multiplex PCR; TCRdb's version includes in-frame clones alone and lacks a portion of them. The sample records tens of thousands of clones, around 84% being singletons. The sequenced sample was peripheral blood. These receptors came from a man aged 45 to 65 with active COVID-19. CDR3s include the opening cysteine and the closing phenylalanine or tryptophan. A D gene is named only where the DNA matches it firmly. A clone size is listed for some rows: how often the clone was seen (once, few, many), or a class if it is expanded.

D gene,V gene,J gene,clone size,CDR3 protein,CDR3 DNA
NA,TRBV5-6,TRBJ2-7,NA,CASSRDISYEQYF,TGTGCCAGCAGCCGGGACATCTCCTACGAGCAGTACTTC
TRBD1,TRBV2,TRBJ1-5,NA,CANDRGDSNQPQHF,TGTGCCAACGACAGGGGGGATAGCAATCAGCCCCAGCATTTT
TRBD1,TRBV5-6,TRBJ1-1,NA,CASSPGQGWAEAFF,TGTGCCAGCAGCCCCGGACAGGGTTGGGCTGAAGCTTTCTTT
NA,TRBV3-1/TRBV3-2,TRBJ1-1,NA,CASSQGINRAFF,TGTGCCAGCAGCCAAGGTATAAATCGGGCTTTCTTT
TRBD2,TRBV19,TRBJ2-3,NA,CASSPQRGNLVLSTDTQYF,TGTGCCAGTAGTCCTCAGCGGGGAAATCTGGTTTTGAGCACAGATACGCAGTATTTT
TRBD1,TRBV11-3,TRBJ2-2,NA,CASSFDWTGNTGELFF,TGTGCCAGCAGCTTCGATTGGACAGGGAACACCGGGGAGCTGTTTTTT
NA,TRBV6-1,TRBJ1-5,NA,CASSETGNQPQHF,TGTGCCAGCAGTGAAACAGGTAATCAGCCCCAGCATTTT
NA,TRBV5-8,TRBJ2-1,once,CASSLAGGKVYEQFF,TGTGCCAGCAGCTTGGCCGGCGGGAAGGTCTATGAGCAGTTCTTC
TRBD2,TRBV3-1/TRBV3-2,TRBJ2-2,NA,CASSPLPTSSLGTGELFF,TGTGCCAGCAGCCCCCTTCCGACTAGCTCGCTCGGCACCGGGGAGCTGTTTTTT
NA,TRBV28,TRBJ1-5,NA,CASSSLNQPQHF,TGTGCCAGCAGTTCTCTCAATCAGCCCCAGCATTTT
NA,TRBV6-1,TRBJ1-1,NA,CASSEDRVGEAFF,TGTGCCAGCAGTGAAGACAGGGTAGGTGAAGCTTTCTTT
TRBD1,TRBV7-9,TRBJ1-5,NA,CASSRTGGENQPQHF,TGTGCCAGCAGCCGGACAGGGGGGGAGAATCAGCCCCAGCATTTT
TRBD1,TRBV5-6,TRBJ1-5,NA,CASSPLPGQDSGQPQHF,TGTGCCAGCAGCCCACTCCCGGGACAGGACTCGGGGCAGCCCCAGCATTTT
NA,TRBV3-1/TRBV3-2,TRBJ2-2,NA,CASSQVKRVNTGELFF,TGTGCCAGCAGCCAAGTTAAGCGGGTCAACACCGGGGAGCTGTTTTTT
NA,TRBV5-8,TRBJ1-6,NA,CASSRMLVTGSPLHF,TGTGCCAGCAGCCGGATGCTAGTAACAGGTTCACCCCTCCACTTT
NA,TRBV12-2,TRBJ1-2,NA,CASRLEQGLHYGYTF,TGTGCAAGTCGCTTAGAACAGGGATTACACTATGGCTACACCTTC
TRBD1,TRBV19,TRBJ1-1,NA,CASSMGTGGHTEAFF,TGTGCCAGTAGTATGGGGACAGGCGGGCACACTGAAGCTTTCTTT
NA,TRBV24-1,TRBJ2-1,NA,CATSARTFEMKHNEQFF,TGTGCCACCAGTGCCCGGACATTCGAGATGAAGCACAATGAGCAGTTCTTC
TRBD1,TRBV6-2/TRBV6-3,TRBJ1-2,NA,CASSYSTGRYGYTF,TGTGCCAGCAGTTACTCGACAGGGCGCTATGGCTACACCTTC
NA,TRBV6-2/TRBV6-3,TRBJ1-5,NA,CASSLQGFGSNQPQHF,TGTGCCAGCAGTTTACAGGGTTTTGGTAGCAATCAGCCCCAGCATTTT
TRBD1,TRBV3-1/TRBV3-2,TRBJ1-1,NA,CASRGQGMNTEAFF,TGTGCCAGCAGGGGACAGGGTATGAACACTGAAGCTTTCTTT
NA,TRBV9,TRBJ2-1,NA,CASSVVEGSSYNEQFF,TGTGCCAGCAGCGTAGTGGAGGGTTCCTCCTACAATGAGCAGTTCTTC
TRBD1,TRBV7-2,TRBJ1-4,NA,CASSSTGVNEKLFF,TGTGCCAGCAGCTCGACAGGGGTTAATGAAAAACTGTTTTTT
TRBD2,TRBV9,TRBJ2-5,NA,CASSVGGVQETQYF,TGTGCCAGCAGCGTGGGGGGGGTTCAAGAGACCCAGTACTTC
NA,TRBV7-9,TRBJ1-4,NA,CASSFGGEKLFF,TGTGCCAGCAGTTTCGGGGGGGAAAAACTGTTTTTT
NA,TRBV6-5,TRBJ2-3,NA,CSSGQGDTQYF,TGTTCCTCGGGTCAGGGAGATACGCAGTATTTT
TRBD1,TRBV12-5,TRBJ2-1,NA,CASDLGTGVGEQFF,TGTGCTAGTGATTTAGGGACAGGGGTCGGTGAGCAGTTCTTC
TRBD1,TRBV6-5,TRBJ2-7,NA,CASSFGTGFYEQYF,TGTGCCAGCAGTTTTGGGACAGGGTTCTACGAGCAGTACTTC
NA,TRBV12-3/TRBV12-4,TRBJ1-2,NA,CASSPGRGYGYTF,TGTGCCAGCAGTCCAGGACGGGGCTATGGCTACACCTTC
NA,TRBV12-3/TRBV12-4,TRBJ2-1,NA,CASRTTGGNEQFF,TGTGCCAGCAGGACGACAGGAGGCAATGAGCAGTTCTTC
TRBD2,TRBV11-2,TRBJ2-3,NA,CASSSRRAGGLTDTQYF,TGTGCCAGCAGCTCCCGTAGAGCGGGAGGGCTTACAGATACGCAGTATTTT
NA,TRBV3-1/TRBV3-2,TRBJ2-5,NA,CASSGGVKDRAETQYF,TGTGCCAGCAGCGGGGGGGTGAAGGACAGGGCTGAGACCCAGTACTTC
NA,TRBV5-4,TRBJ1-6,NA,CASSKNSGGDSPLHF,TGTGCCAGCTCAAAAAACTCCGGGGGTGATTCACCCCTCCACTTT
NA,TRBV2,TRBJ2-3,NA,CASSVHRELSTDTQYF,TGTGCCAGCAGTGTCCACAGGGAGCTAAGCACAGATACGCAGTATTTT
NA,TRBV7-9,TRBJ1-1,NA,CASSLYGSNTEAFF,TGTGCCAGCAGCTTATACGGTTCGAACACTGAAGCTTTCTTT
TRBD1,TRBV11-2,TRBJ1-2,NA,CASSSRQGALGYTF,TGTGCCAGCAGCAGTCGACAGGGGGCGCTTGGCTACACCTTC
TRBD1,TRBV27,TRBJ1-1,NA,CASSPVGQGDEAFF,TGTGCCAGCAGTCCTGTGGGACAGGGGGACGAAGCTTTCTTT
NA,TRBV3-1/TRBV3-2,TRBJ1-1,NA,CASSQGALATEAFF,TGTGCCAGCAGCCAAGGGGCGTTGGCCACTGAAGCTTTCTTT
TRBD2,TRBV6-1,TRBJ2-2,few,CASSVGLAGHTGELFF,TGTGCCAGCAGTGTAGGACTAGCGGGACATACCGGGGAGCTGTTTTTT
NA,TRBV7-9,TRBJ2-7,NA,CASSLRGGPYEQYF,TGTGCCAGCAGCTTAAGGGGGGGCCCCTACGAGCAGTACTTC
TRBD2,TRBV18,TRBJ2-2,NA,CASSVTSANTGELFF,TGTGCCAGCTCCGTGACTAGCGCGAACACCGGGGAGCTGTTTTTT
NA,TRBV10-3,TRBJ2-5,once,CAISEGLMVTQYF,TGTGCCATCAGTGAGGGACTTATGGTGACCCAGTACTTC
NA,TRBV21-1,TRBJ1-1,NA,CASGQGLEAFF,TGTGCCAGCGGACAGGGACTTGAAGCTTTCTTT
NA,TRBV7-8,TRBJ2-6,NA,CASSLGGLGSGANVLTF,TGTGCCAGCAGCCTTGGGGGGTTGGGCTCTGGGGCCAACGTCCTGACTTTC
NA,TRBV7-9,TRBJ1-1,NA,CASSPHMNTEAFF,TGTGCCAGCAGCCCCCACATGAACACTGAAGCTTTCTTT
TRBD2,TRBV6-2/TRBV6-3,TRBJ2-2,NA,CASSYAGTTSTGELFF,TGTGCCAGCAGTTATGCCGGGACTACCTCCACCGGGGAGCTGTTTTTT
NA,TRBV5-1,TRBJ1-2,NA,CASSLGTRGFGDGYTF,TGCGCCAGCAGCTTGGGGACCAGGGGATTCGGTGATGGCTACACCTTC
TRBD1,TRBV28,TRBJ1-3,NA,CASKTGGSGNTIYF,TGTGCCAGTAAAACAGGGGGCTCCGGAAACACCATATATTTT
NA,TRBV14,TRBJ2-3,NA,CASSHGILASGTDTQYF,TGTGCCAGCAGCCACGGTATTCTAGCGTCTGGGACAGATACGCAGTATTTT
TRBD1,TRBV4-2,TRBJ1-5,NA,CASSSFQGDQPQHF,TGTGCCAGCAGCTCCTTTCAGGGGGATCAGCCCCAGCATTTT
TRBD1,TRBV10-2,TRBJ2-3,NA,CASSWTGGTSTDTQYF,TGCGCCAGCAGCTGGACAGGGGGCACTAGCACAGATACGCAGTATTTT